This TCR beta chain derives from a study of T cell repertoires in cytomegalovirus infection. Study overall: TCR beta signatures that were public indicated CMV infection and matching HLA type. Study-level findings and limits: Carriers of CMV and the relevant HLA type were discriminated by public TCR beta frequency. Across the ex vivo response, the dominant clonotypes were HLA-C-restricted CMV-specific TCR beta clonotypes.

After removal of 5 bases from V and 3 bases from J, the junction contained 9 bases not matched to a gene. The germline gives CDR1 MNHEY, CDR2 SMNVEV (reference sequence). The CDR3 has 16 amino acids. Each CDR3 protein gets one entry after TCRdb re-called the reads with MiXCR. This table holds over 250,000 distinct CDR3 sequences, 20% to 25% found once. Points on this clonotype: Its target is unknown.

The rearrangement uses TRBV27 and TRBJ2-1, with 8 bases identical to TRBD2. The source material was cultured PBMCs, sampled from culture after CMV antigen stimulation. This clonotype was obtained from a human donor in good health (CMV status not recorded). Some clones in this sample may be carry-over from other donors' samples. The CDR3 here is CASSGTQLAVYNEQFF. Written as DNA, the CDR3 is TGTGCCAGCAGTGGGACACAACTAGCGGTCTACAATGAGCAGTTCTTC.